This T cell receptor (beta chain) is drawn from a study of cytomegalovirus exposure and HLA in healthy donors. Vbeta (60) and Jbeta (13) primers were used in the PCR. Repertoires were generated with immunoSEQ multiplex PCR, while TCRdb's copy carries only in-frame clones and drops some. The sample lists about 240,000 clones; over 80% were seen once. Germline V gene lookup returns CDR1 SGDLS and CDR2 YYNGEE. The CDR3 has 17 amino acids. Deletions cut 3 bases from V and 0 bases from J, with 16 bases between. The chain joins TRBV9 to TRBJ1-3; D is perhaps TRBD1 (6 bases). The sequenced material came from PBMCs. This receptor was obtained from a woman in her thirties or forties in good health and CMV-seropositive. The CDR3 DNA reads TGTGCCAGCAGCGCCAGACAGGCGACAAACTCTGGAAACACCATATATTTT. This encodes CASSARQATNSGNTIYF.